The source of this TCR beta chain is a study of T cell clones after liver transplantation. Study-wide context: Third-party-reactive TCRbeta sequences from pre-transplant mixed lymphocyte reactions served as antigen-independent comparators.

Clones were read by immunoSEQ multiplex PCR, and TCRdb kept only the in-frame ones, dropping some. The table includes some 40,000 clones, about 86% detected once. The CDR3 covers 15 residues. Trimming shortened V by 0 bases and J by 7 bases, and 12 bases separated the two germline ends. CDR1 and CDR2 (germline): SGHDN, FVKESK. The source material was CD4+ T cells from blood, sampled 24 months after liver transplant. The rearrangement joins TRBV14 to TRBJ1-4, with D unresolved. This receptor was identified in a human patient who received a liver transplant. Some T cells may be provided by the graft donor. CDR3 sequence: CASSQDLGYGEKLFF. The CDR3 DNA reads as TGTGCCAGCAGCCAAGATCTGGGTTATGGTGAAAAACTGTTTTTT.